This TCR beta chain was profiled in a study of blood T cells in healthy people across ages. CDR3 length: 15 residues. From germline, CDR1 is SGHTA and CDR2 FQGNSA. A second PCR of about 7 to 11 cycles used a sample-barcoded 5' primer and a J-beta primer mix. MiXCR, run by TCRdb on the 5' RACE reads, gives a single entry per CDR3 protein. The sample shows approximately 1.5 million distinct CDR3 sequences, under 55% of them seen only once. Study results and caveats: Donors of long life had a larger count of naive CD4+ cells and greater diversity than aged donors.

Worth noting for this clonotype: Antigen specificity is unknown.

Sample: blood. This chain uses TRBV7-2 with TRBJ2-5; possibly TRBD1 for D (6 bases). The J call may be in error: the DNA end matches TRBJ2-7 better. The TCR originated in a woman younger than 35 in good health. CDR3 nucleotide sequence: TGTGCCAGCAGCTTAGCTGGGACAAGGCGCTACGAGCAGTACTTC. Amino acid sequence: CASSLAGTRRYEQYF.